The 7 T cell receptor beta chains below all came from one sample that was sequenced in a study of OX40 agonist ivuxolimab in advanced cancers. Profiled with immunoSEQ multiplex PCR; TCRdb holds only in-frame clones, not every one. This table has approximately 82,000 clones, around 78% appearing once. Source: CD4+ or CD8+ T cells sorted from blood, taken in a trial of the OX40 agonist ivuxolimab. Every receptor here comes from an adult with an advanced solid tumor such as melanoma, head and neck, liver or kidney cancer.

The V and J genes are TRBV9 and TRBJ2-2; 10 positions match TRBD1. This CDR3 comprises 15 residues. Germline-derived CDR1 and CDR2 are SGDLS and YYNGEE. The V and J ends lost 4 bases and 6 bases, in that order; junction bases with no gene match: 6. The CDR3 sequence is CASSSRTGGAGELFF. CDR3 DNA sequence: TGTGCCAGCAGCTCTCGGACAGGGGGGGCCGGGGAGCTGTTTTTT. The entire variable domain, with the rest obtained from reference TRBV9 and TRBJ2-2, is as follows: DSGVTQTPKHLITATGQRVTLRCSPRSGDLSVYWYQQSLDQGLQFLIQYYNGEERAKGNILERFSAQQFPDLHSELNLSSLELGDSALYFCASSSRTGGAGELFFGEGSRLTVL.

This clone was found a few times. The chain combines TRBV30 with TRBJ1-4; D might be TRBD1 (5 bases). The CDR3 contains 11 residues. The ends were cut back, 2 bases at V and 11 bases at J, with 9 bases in the middle. The germline CDR1 and CDR2 sequences are GTSNPN and SVGIG (reference sequence). CDR3 nucleotides: TGTGCCTGGAGTTACCCAGGGAAACTGTTTTTT. Its protein product is CAWSYPGKLFF.

This clone has a single count. The V and J genes are TRBV2 and TRBJ2-1; 12 bases align to TRBD2. V trimming: 6 bases; J trimming: 6 bases; junction bases outside the gene matches: 6. CDR1 and CDR2 from the germline V gene are SNHLY and FYNNEI. The CDR3 has 15 residues. CDR3 in amino acids: CASRETSGGRNEQFF. DNA for the CDR3: TGTGCCAGCAGAGAGACTAGCGGGGGCCGCAATGAGCAGTTCTTC.

The rearrangement uses TRBV19 and TRBJ1-5; a possible D gene is TRBD1 (6 bases). The CDR3 spans 13 residues. Germline CDR1 and CDR2: LNHDA and SQIVND (reference sequence). The germline V and J ends were trimmed by 3 bases and 7 bases, with 10 bases remaining between them. The CDR3 loop is CASSMGAQQPQHF. CDR3 bases: TGTGCCAGTAGTATGGGGGCTCAGCAGCCCCAGCATTTT.

This chain joins TRBV2 and TRBJ2-7; 7 bases are a match to TRBD1. From germline, CDR1 is SNHLY and CDR2 FYNNEI. Trimming at V came to 6 bases and at J to 5 bases, leaving 7 bases not matched to a gene. The CDR3 covers 13 residues. The CDR3 DNA sequence: TGTGCCAGCAGCGGGACAGCTGGGAACGAGCAGTACTTC. This gives the protein CASSGTAGNEQYF.

The chain has TRBV5-1 and TRBJ2-1; a weak D match, TRBD2 (7 bases). CDR1 is SGHRS and CDR2 is YFSETQ in the germline V gene. The CDR3 extends over 14 amino acids. V was pared by 1 base and J by 5 bases, with 10 bases between. The CDR3 bases are TGCGCCAGCAGCTTGTGGGGGGGCCACAATGAGCAGTTCTTC. It yields the protein CASSLWGGHNEQFF.

This clone appeared a single time. V usage is TRBV6-5 and J usage is TRBJ2-7; TRBD1 aligns across 11 bases. Losses at the gene ends were 6 bases for V and 7 bases for J; bases not matched to a gene: 11. This CDR3 contains 15 residues. The germline gives CDR1 MNHEY, CDR2 SVGAGI. The CDR3 DNA reads as TGTGCCAGCAGGCTCCAGGGACAGGGGGTGGGGGAGCAGTACTTC. Amino acid sequence: CASRLQGQGVGEQYF.